This T cell receptor beta chain was retrieved from a study of tumor-infiltrating lymphocytes in primary liver carcinoma. Regarding the study as a whole: Only about 8-25% of top clones showed up in all five tumor regions. Tumor-blood pairs (like tumor-adjacent pairs) overlapped less than tumor region pairs did.

Bulk tissue was left unsorted, and RNA and DNA were co-extracted from about 19-30 mg of it. Subjects presented with primary liver carcinoma managed by surgical resection. With regard to this clonotype: Its antigen remains unknown. One end of the junction is discordant with germline, which a read error may explain.

From roughly 0.5 ug total RNA, TCR beta cDNA was generated with a primer in the constant region. Construction of TCR beta libraries relied on three successive nested multiplex PCR rounds employing slightly modified ARM-PCR. TRBV1-TRBV30 forward and Cbeta reverse primers drove the first two roughly 10-cycle rounds. Each CDR3 protein is one row after TCRdb ran MiXCR on the multiplex PCR reads. The top ten hold roughly 24% of the sample, which has around 54,000 distinct CDR3 sequences, roughly 77% seen once. Germline loops: CDR1 WSHSY, CDR2 SAAADI. The CDR3 spans 16 residues. The sequencing sample was made of liver tumor tissue from sampling region 2. Subset defined: tumor region T2, inferior pole. The receptor comes from a man in his forties with primary liver carcinoma and hepatitis B virus infection. The chain uses TRBV10-2 and TRBJ2-1; the match to TRBD1 covers 7 bases. Here the CDR3 reads CVSSEPGQSSYNEQFF. In DNA, the CDR3 is TGCGTCAGCAGTGAGCCGGGACAGAGCTCCTACAATGAGCAGTTCTTC.